The 25 T cell receptor beta chains in this list originate from one sample, sequenced in a study of CD8+ T cells in alopecia areata. The authors extracted RNA and reverse transcribed it into cDNA as the sequencing template. This table comes from immunoSEQ multiplex PCR, and its TCRdb copy is limited to in-frame clones, with some not included. The data hold some 170,000 clones, with just over 65% observed a single time. This material consisted of CD8+ T cells sorted from blood, taken at week 0. These receptors came from a human donor with alopecia areata.

The chain employs TRBV10-3 and TRBJ2-7; 7 nucleotides align to TRBD2. Germline CDR1 and CDR2: ENHRY and SYGVKD. V lost 4 bases and J lost 7; bases outside the gene matches: 10. CDR3 length: 14 residues. The CDR3, as DNA: TGTGCCATCAGTGTTGATCGACTAGCCGGTGAGCAGTACTTC. Protein sequence: CAISVDRLAGEQYF.

In this sample, this clone turned up once. The chain recombines TRBV7-9 with TRBJ1-2; no clear D gene. Trimming left V 1 base short and J 5 bases short, with 11 bases between. The germline CDR1 and CDR2 sequences are SEHNR and FQNEAQ (reference sequence). This CDR3 region has 14 residues. As DNA, the CDR3 is TGTGCCAGCAGCTTAGGCGGGCAGTCGTATGGCTACACCTTC. Encoded protein: CASSLGGQSYGYTF.

A few counts support this clone. V gene TRBV6-6 combines with J gene TRBJ1-1; D unresolved. V shed 0 bases and J shed 0 bases, with 8 bases lying between them. The CDR3 has 15 amino acids. Germline-derived CDR1 and CDR2 are MNHNY and SVGAGI (reference sequence). CDR3 sequence: CASSYSSLMNTEAFF. CDR3 nucleotides: TGTGCCAGCAGTTACTCGTCCCTCATGAACACTGAAGCTTTCTTT.

The chain has TRBV30 and TRBJ1-2, with 8 bases matching TRBD1. Germline V CDR1 and CDR2: GTSNPN, SVGIG (reference sequence). V gave up 0 bases and J gave up 8 bases; unmatched junction bases: 5. CDR3 length equals 13 residues. The CDR3 DNA sequence: TGTGCCTGGAGTGTGTCCAGGGGGCTGGGCTACACCTTC. This codes for CAWSVSRGLGYTF.

The rearrangement uses TRBV29-1 and TRBJ1-2; no firm D call. Germline values: CDR1 SQVTM, CDR2 ANQGSEA. V dropped 0 bases and J dropped 5 bases, with 13 bases sitting between them. This CDR3 comprises 14 residues. The CDR3 spells CSVEDGREEYGYTF. CDR3 DNA: TGCAGCGTTGAAGATGGTAGGGAGGAGTATGGCTACACCTTC.

Only one count was recorded for this clone. V gene TRBV7-2 combines with J gene TRBJ2-7; D is undetermined. V was pared by 5 bases and J by 3 bases, with 5 bases between. CDR3 length: 11 amino acids. Germline CDR1 and CDR2: SGHTA and FQGNSA. The CDR3 reads CASSPNYEQYF. CDR3 nucleotides: TGTGCCAGCAGCCCGAACTACGAGCAGTACTTC.

This clone was detected once. The gene calls are TRBV27 and TRBJ2-2, with D possibly matching TRBD2 (5 bases). The CDR3 contains 13 residues. CDR1 MNHEY and CDR2 SMNVEV come from the germline V gene (reference sequence). V was shortened by 2 bases and J by 6 bases, with 7 bases between the two germline ends. The CDR3 sequence: CASSLAGAGELFF. In DNA, the CDR3 is TGTGCCAGCAGTTTAGCGGGCGCCGGGGAGCTGTTTTTT.

The chain uses TRBV5-6 and TRBJ2-5; D might be TRBD2 (6 bases). The CDR3 is made up of 15 amino acids. V gave up 2 bases and J gave up 3 bases, with 14 bases separating them. The germline V gene encodes CDR1 SGHDT and CDR2 YYEEEE. CDR3 nucleotide sequence: TGTGCCAGCAGCTTATCGGGGACGGGGGAAGAGACCCAGTACTTC. Encoded protein: CASSLSGTGEETQYF.

The chain combines TRBV7-9 with TRBJ2-5; no clear D gene. Looked up from germline, CDR1 is SEHNR and CDR2 is FQNEAQ (reference sequence). There are 13 residues in the CDR3. V lost 1 base to trimming and J lost 5 bases, with 8 bases between them. The CDR3: CASSLVGMETQYF. In DNA form, the CDR3 reads TGTGCCAGCAGCTTAGTGGGGATGGAGACCCAGTACTTC.

In its sample, this clone was seen a few times. This sequence joins TRBV7-2 and TRBJ1-2; TRBD1 aligns across 10 bases. Trimming took 5 bases from V and 8 from J; bases not matched to a gene: 8. This CDR3 spans 14 amino acids. Germline values: CDR1 SGHTA, CDR2 FQGNSA. The CDR3 bases are TGTGCCAGCAGCCAGACAGGGGGCAGGAAAGGCTACACCTTC. Translation gives CASSQTGGRKGYTF. Full variable domain (remainder filled in from reference TRBV7-2 and TRBJ1-2): GAGVSQSPSNKVTEKGKDVELRCDPISGHTALYWYRQSLGQGLEFLIYFQGNSAPDKSGLPSDRFSAERTGGSVSTLTIQRTQQEDSAVYLCASSQTGGRKGYTFGSGTRLTVV.

This clone was seen more than once but under ten times. This chain links TRBV6-5 with TRBJ1-1; D remains unclear. Trimming took off 0 bases at V and 1 base at J, with 0 bases between the two ends. Germline V lookup: CDR1 MNHEY, CDR2 SVGAGI. The CDR3 is made up of 12 amino acids. Written as DNA, the CDR3 is TGTGCCAGCAGTTACTCGAACACTGAAGCTTTCTTT. Its protein product is CASSYSNTEAFF.

The CDR3 DNA reads as TGTGCCAGCAGTTTTGTTGCCCCCTCAATGGACACCTACGAGCAGTACTTC. Protein: CASSFVAPSMDTYEQYF. The rearrangement links TRBV27 to TRBJ2-7, with a possible D match to TRBD1 (5 bases). The CDR3 is 17 residues long. V shed 3 bases and J shed 2 bases, with 20 bases lying between them. The germline gives CDR1 MNHEY, CDR2 SMNVEV (reference sequence).

This CDR3 reads CATSKGTGGTVETQYF. Written as DNA, the CDR3 is TGTGCCACCAGCAAAGGGACAGGGGGCACCGTGGAGACCCAGTACTTC. The chain has TRBV15 and TRBJ2-5; 12 bases map to TRBD1. The germline CDR1 and CDR2 sequences are LNHNV and YYDKDF (reference sequence). V gave up 4 bases and J gave up 5 bases; unmatched junction bases: 8. This CDR3 spans 16 amino acids.

The chain carries TRBV5-6 and TRBJ2-7; D may match TRBD1 or TRBD2 (5 bases each). CDR3 length: 16 residues. Looked up from germline, CDR1 is SGHDT and CDR2 is YYEEEE. Trimming left V 5 bases short and J 3 bases short, with 21 bases between. The CDR3 nucleotides read TGTGCCAGCAGTTTAGGACACCGGGACCCCCTCTACGAGCAGTACTTC. Protein: CASSLGHRDPLYEQYF.

This clone was detected only a few times. This chain uses TRBV29-1 with TRBJ2-3; 12 bases align to TRBD2. CDR3 length: 15 amino acids. In germline, CDR1 is SQVTM, CDR2 ANQGSEA. The V and J ends lost 7 bases and 2 bases, in that order; junction bases with no gene match: 7. This CDR3 is CSARLAGASTDTQYF. The CDR3 DNA follows: TGCAGCGCAAGACTAGCGGGGGCGTCCACAGATACGCAGTATTTT.

The sample holds a few counts of this clone. J is TRBJ2-1 and V is TRBV30; 11 positions match TRBD2. V lost 8 bases and J lost 6; bases outside the gene matches: 3. Germline V lookup: CDR1 GTSNPN, CDR2 SVGIG (reference sequence). CDR3 size: 12 residues. In DNA form, the CDR3 reads TGTGCCGGGACTAGCGGTGCCAATGAGCAGTTCTTC. Translated: CAGTSGANEQFF. The full variable domain, completed using reference TRBV30 and TRBJ2-1, is SQTIHQWPATLVQPVGSPLSLECTVEGTSNPNLYWYRQAAGRGLQLLFYSVGIGQISSEVPQNLSASRPQDRQFILSSKKLLLSDSGFYLCAGTSGANEQFFGPGTRLTVL.

The gene calls are TRBV2 and TRBJ2-5, with D tentatively TRBD1 (5 bases). This CDR3 has 15 amino acids. Germline-derived CDR1 and CDR2 are SNHLY and FYNNEI. Trimming removed 6 bases at V and 3 bases at J, with 17 bases between. CDR3 nucleotides: TGTGCCAGCAGGAACGAACTGGACAACAAAGAGACCCAGTACTTC. Amino acid sequence: CASRNELDNKETQYF.

V usage is TRBV2 and J usage is TRBJ1-2, with D perhaps TRBD1 (5 bases). V was shortened by 7 bases and J by 6 bases, with 9 bases between the two germline ends. From germline, CDR1 is SNHLY and CDR2 FYNNEI. There are 11 residues in the CDR3. The CDR3 loop reads CASTGGDGYTF. CDR3 nucleotides: TGTGCCAGCACGGGGGGGGATGGCTACACCTTC.

As for this clone: Other nucleotide sequences in the sample specify the same CDR3. The J gene is TRBJ1-5, the V gene TRBV19; D ambiguous. The CDR3 contains 12 residues. Trimming took off 3 bases at V and 6 bases at J, with 6 bases between the two ends. Germline V gene data show CDR1 as LNHDA and CDR2 as SQIVND (reference sequence). The CDR3 DNA reads TGTGCCAGTAGTATTGGCGGTCAGCCCCAGCATTTT. Protein: CASSIGGQPQHF.

The gene calls are TRBV30 and TRBJ1-3; no definite D call. The CDR3 totals 15 residues. The germline gives CDR1 GTSNPN, CDR2 SVGIG (reference sequence). V was cut by 0 bases and J by 0 bases, with 9 bases left in between. Here the CDR3 reads CAWSVVSRSGNTIYF. The CDR3 coding sequence is TGTGCCTGGAGTGTAGTCTCCCGCTCTGGAAACACCATATATTTT.

The chain uses TRBV4-1 and TRBJ2-7; TRBD2 matches 10 bases. The V segment lost 4 bases and the J segment 4 bases; nucleotides outside the gene matches: 16. CDR1 and CDR2 (germline): MGHRA, YSYEKL. This CDR3 spans 18 amino acids. The CDR3 sequence: CASSLIETSGGAGYEQYF. CDR3 nucleotides: TGCGCCAGCAGCCTGATAGAGACGAGCGGGGGGGCCGGGTACGAGCAGTACTTC.

The chain employs TRBV30 and TRBJ2-1, with D perhaps TRBD2 (6 bases). This CDR3 spans 17 amino acids. Germline-derived CDR1 and CDR2 are GTSNPN and SVGIG (reference sequence). Trimming left V 0 bases short and J 4 bases short, with 19 bases between. The CDR3 DNA reads as TGTGCCTGGAGTGTACTGGGGGGAAAAGTGGGTTACAATGAGCAGTTCTTC. It translates to CAWSVLGGKVGYNEQFF.

This chain uses TRBV2 with TRBJ1-3; no clear D gene. The germline CDR1 and CDR2 sequences are SNHLY and FYNNEI. CDR3 size: 10 residues. V lost 7 bases, J lost 4 bases, and 2 bases lay in between. Here the CDR3 DNA reads TGTGCCAGCACCGGAAACACCATATATTTT. It translates to CASTGNTIYF.

This clone was seen a single time. The genes are TRBV2 and TRBJ2-7; D not certain. Trimming left V 10 bases short and J 12 bases short, with 19 bases between. The CDR3 extends over 11 amino acids. Looked up from germline, CDR1 is SNHLY and CDR2 is FYNNEI. This CDR3 reads CATTDLRLGYF. The CDR3, as DNA: TGTGCCACTACGGATTTACGATTGGGGTACTTC.

The gene calls are TRBV14 and TRBJ1-6; D unresolved. V was shortened by 0 bases and J by 0 bases, with 3 bases between the two germline ends. The CDR3 has 15 residues. From germline, CDR1 is SGHDN and CDR2 FVKESK. The CDR3 loop reads CASSQDHSYNSPLHF. The CDR3 DNA sequence: TGTGCCAGCAGCCAAGACCACTCCTATAATTCACCCCTCCACTTT.